This passage covers 18 T cell receptor beta chains from one sample sequenced in a study of T cells in Graves' hyperthyroidism and ophthalmopathy. RNA transcripts provided the source from which TCR beta CDR3 regions were amplified. Primed by the HTBI set, a first-round RT-PCR was run on the TCR CDR3. MiXCR, run by TCRdb on the multiplex PCR reads, gives a single entry per CDR3 protein. Of a few hundred thousand distinct CDR3 sequences listed, 46% are singletons. The sample was peripheral blood or thyroid tissue (not recorded which). Receptor source: a woman between 18 and 30 years old with Graves' hyperthyroidism.

The rearrangement joins TRBV29-1 to TRBJ2-1; 7 bases map to TRBD1. In germline, CDR1 is SQVTM, CDR2 ANQGSEA. V dropped 5 bases and J dropped 9; count of bases not matched to a gene: 7. The CDR3 spans 12 residues. The CDR3 loop is CSVPQGSLEQFF. The CDR3 DNA sequence: TGCAGCGTTCCACAGGGGTCACTTGAGCAGTTCTTC.

This clonotype came up once. This sequence joins TRBV6-1 and TRBJ2-2, with D tentatively TRBD1 (5 bases). Germline assignment: CDR1 MNHNS and CDR2 SASEGT. The germline V and J ends were trimmed by 7 bases and 1 base, with 10 bases remaining between them. This CDR3 is 14 amino acids long. The CDR3 DNA sequence: TGTGCCAGCAAGGCCGGACAGAACACCGGGGAGCTGTTTTTT. Translating it yields CASKAGQNTGELFF.

This sequence joins TRBV5-4 and TRBJ2-2, with 8 bases matching TRBD2. This CDR3 region has 16 residues. Looked up from germline, CDR1 is SGHNT and CDR2 is YYREEE (reference sequence). J lost 6 bases, V lost 4 bases, and 11 bases had no gene match. As DNA, the CDR3 is TGTGCCAGCAGCCCGCTCGGGGCGGGAGGTGCCGGGGAGCTGTTTTTT. Protein: CASSPLGAGGAGELFF.

The chain employs TRBV24-1 and TRBJ2-3; the match to TRBD2 covers 10 bases. The length of the CDR3 is 15 residues. Germline-derived CDR1 and CDR2 are KGHDR and SFDVKD. V shed 6 bases, J shed 2 bases, and the junction held 4 bases outside the gene matches. In nucleotides, the CDR3 is TGTGCCACCAGTCGGACTAGCGGATACACAGATACGCAGTATTTT. Protein: CATSRTSGYTDTQYF.

The chain carries TRBV24-1 and TRBJ2-1, with 12 bases fitting TRBD2. Germline V gene sequence: CDR1 KGHDR, CDR2 SFDVKD. The CDR3 spans 16 residues. Trimming removed 4 bases from V and 9 bases from J; junction bases left unmatched: 9. The DNA of the CDR3 is TGTGCCACCAGTGACCCTCCGGGACTAGCGGGTGCTGAGCAGTTCTTC. The encoded protein is CATSDPPGLAGAEQFF.

The chain has TRBV29-1 and TRBJ2-7, with D perhaps matching TRBD2 (6 bases). V lost 3 bases and J 3 bases, leaving 9 bases between the germline ends. There are 12 residues in the CDR3. CDR1 and CDR2 from the germline V gene are SQVTM and ANQGSEA. This CDR3 is CSVEGGGYEQYF. Here the CDR3 DNA reads TGCAGCGTTGAGGGGGGAGGCTACGAGCAGTACTTC.

The rearrangement uses TRBV9 and TRBJ2-1, with 9 nucleotides matching TRBD2. CDR1 and CDR2 (germline): SGDLS, YYNGEE. V was clipped by 0 bases and J by 4 bases; unmatched bases: 5. CDR3 length: 16 residues. The CDR3 region is CASSVEGGRGYNEQFF. The CDR3 bases are TGTGCCAGCAGCGTAGAAGGCGGGAGGGGTTACAATGAGCAGTTCTTC.

This chain joins TRBV12-3 or TRBV12-4 and TRBJ2-2; 9 bases are a match to TRBD1. This CDR3 has 14 amino acids. Trimming removed 5 bases from V and 4 bases from J; junction bases left unmatched: 2. The CDR3, as DNA: TGTGCCAGCAGTAGGGACAGGGTCACCGGGGAGCTGTTTTTT. It encodes CASSRDRVTGELFF.

A remark on this clonotype: As the CDR3 is not closed by the conserved phenylalanine or tryptophan, this likely results from a read error. The chain uses TRBV7-4 and TRBJ1-2; D unresolved. This CDR3 contains 12 residues. Germline lookup yields CDR1 SGHVT and CDR2 SQSDAQ. V lost 5 bases and J lost 6, with 10 bases in between. DNA of the CDR3: TGTGCCAGCAGCGTAGTTGATCATGGCTACACCTCC. This gives the protein CASSVVDHGYTS.

This chain joins TRBV2 and TRBJ1-4, with D tentatively TRBD1 (6 bases). The CDR3 spans 15 residues. The V gene's germline CDR1 is SNHLY and CDR2 FYNNEI. Trimming took off 6 bases at V and 8 bases at J, with 19 bases between the two ends. For the CDR3, the DNA is TGTGCCAGCAGAATCAGGGAGGGGGGAAGGGAAAAACTGTTTTTT. Translating gives CASRIREGGREKLFF.

This chain uses TRBV6-5 with TRBJ2-2, with D possibly TRBD2 on 5 matching bases. V was cut by 7 bases and J by 7 bases, with 13 bases left in between. The CDR3 has 13 residues. Germline values: CDR1 MNHEY, CDR2 SVGAGI. The CDR3 protein is CASMRGRDGELFF. The CDR3 DNA follows: TGTGCCAGCATGAGAGGGCGAGACGGGGAGCTGTTTTTT.

This clonotype has ten or more counts. The rearrangement uses TRBV2 and TRBJ2-7; D remains ambiguous. From germline, CDR1 is SNHLY and CDR2 FYNNEI. CDR3 length: 15 amino acids. Between the trimmed V and J ends, which lost 8 bases and 3 bases, there was a span of 20 bases. CDR3 region: CASAVVLVALYEQYF. The CDR3, as DNA: TGTGCCAGCGCGGTCGTGCTAGTCGCTCTCTACGAGCAGTACTTC.

Details on this clonotype: An end of the junction does not agree with germline; a read error may underlie this. The gene calls are TRBV2 and TRBJ2-7, with D perhaps matching TRBD1 or TRBD2 (5 bases each). Germline assignment: CDR1 SNHLY and CDR2 FYNNEI. The CDR3 loop spans 15 amino acids. The chain's CDR3 is CASRRASRNTGELYF. The CDR3 DNA follows: TGTGCCAGCCGCAGGGCCAGTCGGAACACCGGGGAGCTGTACTTC.

This chain uses TRBV7-3 with TRBJ2-1; 7 bases match TRBD2. The germline V gene encodes CDR1 SGHTA and CDR2 FQGTGA. The CDR3 consists of 14 residues. With 3 bases clipped from V and 7 bases from J, the junction kept 6 bases outside the gene matches. The DNA for the CDR3 is TGTGCCAGCAGCTTCGCTAGCGGTGCAAATGAGCAGTTCTTC. Protein: CASSFASGANEQFF.

The chain employs TRBV12-3 or TRBV12-4 and TRBJ2-5; the match to TRBD1 covers 8 bases. The CDR3 extends over 14 amino acids. After removal of 5 bases from V and 0 bases from J, the junction contained 2 bases not matched to a gene. Written as DNA, the CDR3 is TGTGCCAGCAGTGACAGGGGAAACCAAGAGACCCAGTACTTC. Translation: CASSDRGNQETQYF.

This clonotype has ten or more counts. CDR3 in amino acids: CASSIDRAEAFF. The CDR3 DNA reads as TGTGCCAGTAGTATAGATCGGGCTGAAGCTTTCTTT. This chain uses TRBV19 with TRBJ1-1, with D unclear. V gave up 0 bases and J gave up 6 bases, with 5 bases separating them. Germline values: CDR1 LNHDA, CDR2 SQIVND (reference sequence). This CDR3 contains 12 residues.

In the case of this clonotype: No DNA is shown, since the ends of the CDR3 on it are uncertain; the CDR3 is the one TCRdb lists. The CDR3 is CASSLLGSNTEAFFGNTIYF. The rearrangement joins TRBV7-6 to TRBJ1-3. Germline CDR1 and CDR2: SGHVS and FNYEAQ. The CDR3 has 20 residues if both end residues are counted.

CDR3 amino acids: CSVEGTAEKLFF. The CDR3 bases are TGCAGCGTGGAGGGGACGGCTGAAAAACTGTTTTTT. The V and J genes are TRBV29-1 and TRBJ1-4; D might be TRBD1 (5 bases). Germline CDR1 is SQVTM and CDR2 is ANQGSEA. This CDR3 is built from 12 residues. Trimming stripped 6 bases from V and 7 bases from J, with 12 bases between.